This T cell receptor (beta chain) stems from a study of T cells in Graves' hyperthyroidism and ophthalmopathy. Findings of the study overall: Blood also showed most of the thyroid clonotypes that were expanded above 0.001.

Remarks on this clonotype: The target antigen is unknown.

Researchers took RNA transcripts and amplified the TCR beta CDR3 regions from them. The HTBI primer set was used in a first-round RT-PCR of the TCR CDR3. One entry per CDR3 protein results from TCRdb running MiXCR on the multiplex PCR reads. The sample yields fewer than 750,000 distinct CDR3 sequences, roughly 50% seen once. This CDR3 is 17 amino acids long. Germline V gene lookup returns CDR1 SEHNR and CDR2 FQNEAQ (reference sequence). The junction had 6 bases not matched to a gene; V was cut back by 3 bases and J by 2 bases. The clonotype comes from a woman aged 18-29 years with Graves' hyperthyroidism. Sequencing was carried out using peripheral blood or thyroid tissue (not recorded which). V and J are TRBV7-9 and TRBJ2-2; 10 nucleotides agree with TRBD2. CDR3 sequence: CASSLRLAGGNTGELFF. DNA for the CDR3: TGTGCCAGCAGCTTGAGGTTAGCGGGAGGCAACACCGGGGAGCTGTTTTTT.